This entry lists 14 T cell receptor beta chains sequenced from one sample in a study of shared clonotypes between healthy human individuals. Naive CD8 cells lacked CD45RO, underwent positive selection for CCR7 and left out terminally differentiated effector memory CD45RA+ cells. Repertoires were generated with immunoSEQ multiplex PCR, while TCRdb's copy carries only in-frame clones and drops some. The top ten clones hold over 0.095% of a sample with fewer than 700,000 clones, 85% to 95% of them seen once. The sample was naive CD8+ T cells sorted from blood. The source of these receptors is a woman aged 25 to 39 in good health.

The chain couples TRBV4-1 to TRBJ2-3; TRBD2 matches at 9 bases. V lost 3 bases to trimming and J lost 2 bases; unmatched junction nucleotides: 12. This CDR3 comprises 18 residues. Germline assignment: CDR1 MGHRA and CDR2 YSYEKL. CDR3 residues: CASSHHPRLAGFTDTQYF. The CDR3 nucleotides read TGCGCCAGCAGCCACCACCCTCGTCTAGCGGGATTCACAGATACGCAGTATTTT.

The chain is built from TRBV30 and TRBJ2-3; weak D call: TRBD2 (5 bases). With 4 bases removed from V and 4 bases from J, the gap between germline ends came to 9 bases. Germline CDR1 and CDR2: GTSNPN and SVGIG (reference sequence). The CDR3 totals 12 residues. Here the CDR3 reads CAWTGLPDTQYF. For the CDR3, the DNA is TGTGCCTGGACTGGACTCCCAGATACGCAGTATTTT.

The chain combines TRBV4-1 with TRBJ2-7, with D unresolved. Germline V gene data show CDR1 as MGHRA and CDR2 as YSYEKL. This CDR3 has 15 amino acids. The V end was cut by 4 bases, the J end by 5 bases, with 18 bases between. The CDR3 loop reads CASSPFEAAKDEQYF. The CDR3 DNA reads TGCGCCAGCAGCCCCTTTGAGGCAGCTAAAGACGAGCAGTACTTC.

This chain joins TRBV11-2 and TRBJ1-2; 7 bases agree with TRBD1. The germline V gene has CDR1 SGHAT and CDR2 FQNNGV. Losses at the gene ends were 0 bases for V and 4 bases for J; bases not matched to a gene: 2. The CDR3 runs to 14 residues. DNA for the CDR3: TGTGCCAGCAGCTTAGAAGGGGGCGGCTATGGCTACACCTTC. This gives the protein CASSLEGGGYGYTF.

The rearrangement joins TRBV27 to TRBJ2-7; D possibly corresponds to TRBD1 (5 bases). The CDR3 runs to 13 residues. The V end lost 6 bases, the J end lost 0 bases, and 9 bases lay between the germline ends. Germline values: CDR1 MNHEY, CDR2 SMNVEV (reference sequence). CDR3 residues: CASSLTASYEQYF. DNA of the CDR3: TGTGCCAGCAGCCTGACAGCCTCCTACGAGCAGTACTTC.

This clone occurred once. Here the CDR3 reads CASSEANTGELFF. The CDR3, as DNA: TGTGCCAGCAGTGAAGCCAACACCGGGGAGCTGTTTTTT. The chain links TRBV6-1 to TRBJ2-2, with D uncertain. Germline-derived CDR1 and CDR2 are MNHNS and SASEGT. V was shortened by 0 bases and J by 2 bases, with 1 base between the two germline ends. CDR3 length: 13 amino acids.

V usage is TRBV4-1 and J usage is TRBJ1-6; 8 bases map to TRBD1. The CDR3 runs to 16 residues. Trimming cost V 1 base and J 12 bases; bases outside gene matches: 11. Germline CDR1 MGHRA, CDR2 YSYEKL. The CDR3 protein is CASSQGPGQAWLPLHF. In DNA, the CDR3 is TGCGCCAGCAGCCAAGGTCCGGGACAGGCTTGGTTACCCCTCCACTTT.

This sequence joins TRBV7-6 and TRBJ1-1; 8 bases are a match to TRBD1. CDR3 size: 17 residues. V was clipped by 5 bases and J by 5 bases; unmatched bases: 16. The germline gives CDR1 SGHVS, CDR2 FNYEAQ. The CDR3, as DNA: TGTGCCAGCAGCCAGACGGACCGTTCAGGGGGCTGGACTGAAGCTTTCTTT. Translation: CASSQTDRSGGWTEAFF.

The chain is built from TRBV4-2 and TRBJ2-5; possibly TRBD1 for D (6 bases). The CDR3 covers 18 residues. With 1 base removed from V and 3 bases from J, the gap between germline ends came to 21 bases. CDR1 is LGHNA, CDR2 YNFKEQ, per germline. CDR3 sequence (DNA): TGTGCCAGCAGCCAAGTCTTAGGTCGGGGACAAGCGAAAGAGACCCAGTACTTC. It codes for CASSQVLGRGQAKETQYF.

Of note for this clone: Other nucleotide sequences in the sample specify the same CDR3. The chain carries TRBV7-9 and TRBJ1-1; no clear D. The CDR3 is 11 amino acids. The V end lost 3 bases, the J end lost 11 bases, and 10 bases lay between the germline ends. Germline V CDR1 and CDR2: SEHNR, FQNEAQ (reference sequence). CDR3 nucleotide sequence: TGTGCCAGCAGCTTCGGCAGTGAGGCTTTCTTT. Translation: CASSFGSEAFF.

The J gene is TRBJ2-1, the V gene TRBV27; 10 bases fit TRBD2. Unmatched junction bases numbered 5, after V lost 5 bases and J lost 4 bases. In germline, CDR1 is MNHEY, CDR2 SMNVEV (reference sequence). The CDR3 length is 15 residues. CDR3 sequence reads: CASSVGTSEYNEQFF. CDR3 sequence (DNA): TGTGCCAGCAGTGTGGGGACTAGCGAATACAATGAGCAGTTCTTC.

The V call is TRBV27, the J call TRBJ2-7; TRBD2 matches at 7 bases. The V segment lost 3 bases and the J segment 3 bases; nucleotides outside the gene matches: 14. CDR3 length: 17 residues. Germline V CDR1 and CDR2: MNHEY, SMNVEV (reference sequence). CDR3 sequence: CASSFQPGSGTYYEQYF. In DNA form, the CDR3 reads TGTGCCAGCAGTTTCCAACCCGGGAGCGGGACCTACTACGAGCAGTACTTC.

V is TRBV27 and J is TRBJ2-7; D ambiguous. CDR1 is MNHEY and CDR2 is SMNVEV in the germline V gene (reference sequence). Trimming removed 5 bases from V and 6 bases from J, with 8 bases in between. There are 11 residues in the CDR3. This CDR3 is CASSVGGEQYF. CDR3 bases: TGTGCCAGCAGTGTCGGTGGCGAGCAGTACTTC.

The chain couples TRBV19 to TRBJ2-1, with 9 bases that match TRBD2. The V and J ends lost 7 bases and 4 bases, in that order; junction bases with no gene match: 8. Looked up from germline, CDR1 is LNHDA and CDR2 is SQIVND (reference sequence). This CDR3 comprises 15 residues. In nucleotides, the CDR3 is TGTGCCAGTACTTCACGGCTAGCGGGGTACAATGAGCAGTTCTTC. Translated, it gives CASTSRLAGYNEQFF.